These 3 T cell receptor beta chains came from one sample sequenced in a study of control samples from healthy donors and cancer patients. The repertoire was sequenced with immunoSEQ multiplex PCR; TCRdb's copy has only in-frame clones and lacks some. Of under 90,000 clones listed, 80% to 95% are singletons. The sequencing input was blood. The receptors originated from a woman aged 60 to 75 in good health.

This clone was observed a single time. The rearrangement joins TRBV7-2 to TRBJ2-1, with TRBD1 matching 9 bases. Per the germline V gene, CDR1 is SGHTA and CDR2 is FQGNSA. V dropped 5 bases and J dropped 2; count of bases not matched to a gene: 4. The CDR3 has 15 amino acids. Here the CDR3 DNA reads TGTGCCAGCAGCCCTCGACAGGGGGCCTACAATGAGCAGTTCTTC. Encoded protein: CASSPRQGAYNEQFF.

CDR3 DNA: TGCGCCAGCACCTCGGGACAGGGATACACCGGGGAGCTGTTTTTT. This sequence encodes CASTSGQGYTGELFF. The chain is built from TRBV10-1 and TRBJ2-2; 9 nucleotides line up with TRBD1. This CDR3 contains 15 residues. V lost 7 bases to trimming and J lost 3 bases; unmatched junction nucleotides: 6. CDR1 is WNHNN, CDR2 SYGVQD, per germline (reference sequence).

The sample holds one count of this clone. J is TRBJ1-5 and V is TRBV5-8; no reliable D call. V was shortened by 4 bases and J by 3 bases, with 14 bases between the two germline ends. Per germline, CDR1 SGHTS and CDR2 YDEGEE. There are 15 residues in the CDR3. The DNA for the CDR3 is TGTGCCAGCAGCGGTGAACAACGGTACAATCAGCCCCAGCATTTT. Translation: CASSGEQRYNQPQHF.